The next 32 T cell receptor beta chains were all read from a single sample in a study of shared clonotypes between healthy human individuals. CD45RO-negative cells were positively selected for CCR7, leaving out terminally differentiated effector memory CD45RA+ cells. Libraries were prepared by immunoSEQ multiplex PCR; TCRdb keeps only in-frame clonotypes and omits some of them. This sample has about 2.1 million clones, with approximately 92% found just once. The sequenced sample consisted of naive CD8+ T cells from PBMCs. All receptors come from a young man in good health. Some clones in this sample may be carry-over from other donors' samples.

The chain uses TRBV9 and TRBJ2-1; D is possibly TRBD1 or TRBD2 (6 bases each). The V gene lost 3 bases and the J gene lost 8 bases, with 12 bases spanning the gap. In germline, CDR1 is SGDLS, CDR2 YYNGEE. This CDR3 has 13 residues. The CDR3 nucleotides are TGTGCCAGCAGCGCCGTGGGGGGCGATGAGCAGTTCTTC. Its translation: CASSAVGGDEQFF.

The CDR3 sequence: CASRRKVGLAYNEQFF. For the CDR3, the DNA is TGTGCCAGCAGGAGGAAAGTGGGGTTGGCCTACAATGAGCAGTTCTTC. V is TRBV2 and J is TRBJ2-1; D unclear. This CDR3 contains 16 residues. From germline, CDR1 is SNHLY and CDR2 FYNNEI. Trimming pared 6 bases from V and 2 bases from J, leaving 17 bases between.

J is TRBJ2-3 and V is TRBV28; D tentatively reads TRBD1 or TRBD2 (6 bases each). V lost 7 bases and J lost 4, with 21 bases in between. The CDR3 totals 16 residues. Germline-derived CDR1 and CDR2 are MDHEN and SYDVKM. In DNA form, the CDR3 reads TGTGCCAGCACCCCGCGAGGGGGAGGCCCCCCAGATACGCAGTATTTT. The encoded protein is CASTPRGGGPPDTQYF.

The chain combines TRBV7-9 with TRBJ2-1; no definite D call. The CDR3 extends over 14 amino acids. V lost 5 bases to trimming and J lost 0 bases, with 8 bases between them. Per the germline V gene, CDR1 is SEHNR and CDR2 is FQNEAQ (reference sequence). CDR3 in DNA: TGTGCCAGCAGCCCCCGTGGCTCCTACAATGAGCAGTTCTTC. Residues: CASSPRGSYNEQFF.

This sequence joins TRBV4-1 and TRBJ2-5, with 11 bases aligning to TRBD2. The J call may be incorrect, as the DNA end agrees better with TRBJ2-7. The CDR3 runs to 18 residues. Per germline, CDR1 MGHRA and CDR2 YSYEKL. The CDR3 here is CASSQDVSGTSGAYEQYF. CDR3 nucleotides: TGCGCCAGCAGCCAAGATGTTTCCGGGACTAGCGGAGCCTACGAGCAGTACTTC.

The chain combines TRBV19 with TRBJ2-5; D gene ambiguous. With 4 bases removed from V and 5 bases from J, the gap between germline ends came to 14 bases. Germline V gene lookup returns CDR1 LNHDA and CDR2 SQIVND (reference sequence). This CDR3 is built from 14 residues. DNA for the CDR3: TGTGCCAGTAGTACCCAGGTGGTGGGGGAGACCCAGTACTTC. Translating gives CASSTQVVGETQYF.

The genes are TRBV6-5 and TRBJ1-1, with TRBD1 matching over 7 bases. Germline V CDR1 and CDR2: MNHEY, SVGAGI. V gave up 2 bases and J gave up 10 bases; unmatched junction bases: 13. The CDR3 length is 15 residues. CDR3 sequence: CASSYGTAAFEGAFF. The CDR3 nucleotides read TGTGCCAGCAGTTACGGGACAGCGGCCTTCGAGGGAGCTTTCTTT.

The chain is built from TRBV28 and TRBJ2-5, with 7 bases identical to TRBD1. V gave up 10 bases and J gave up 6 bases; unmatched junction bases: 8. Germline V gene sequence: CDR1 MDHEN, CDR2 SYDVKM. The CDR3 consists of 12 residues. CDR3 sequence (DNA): TGTGCCACCCGGGACAGTCCCCAGACCCAGTACTTC. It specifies CATRDSPQTQYF. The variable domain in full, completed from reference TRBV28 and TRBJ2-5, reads DVKVTQSSRYLVKRTGEKVFLECVQDMDHENMFWYRQDPGLGLRLIYFSYDVKMKEKGDIPEGYSVSREKKERFSLILESASTNQTSMYLCATRDSPQTQYFGPGTRLLVL.

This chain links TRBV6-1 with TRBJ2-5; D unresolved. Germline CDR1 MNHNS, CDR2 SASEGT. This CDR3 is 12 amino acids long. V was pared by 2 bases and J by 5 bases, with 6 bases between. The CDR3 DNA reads TGTGCCAGCAGTGAAATGGACGAGACCCAGTACTTC. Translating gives CASSEMDETQYF.

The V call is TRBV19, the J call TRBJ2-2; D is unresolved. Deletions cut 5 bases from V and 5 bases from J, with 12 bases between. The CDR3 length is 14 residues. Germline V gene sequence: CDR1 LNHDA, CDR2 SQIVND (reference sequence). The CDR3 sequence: CASSAVDGTGELFF. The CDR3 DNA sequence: TGTGCCAGTAGTGCGGTAGACGGGACCGGGGAGCTGTTTTTT. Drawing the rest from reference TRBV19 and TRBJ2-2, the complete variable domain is DGGITQSPKYLFRKEGQNVTLSCEQNLNHDAMYWYRQDPGQGLRLIYYSQIVNDFQKGDIAEGYSVSREKKESFPLTVTSAQKNPTAFYLCASSAVDGTGELFFGEGSRLTVL.

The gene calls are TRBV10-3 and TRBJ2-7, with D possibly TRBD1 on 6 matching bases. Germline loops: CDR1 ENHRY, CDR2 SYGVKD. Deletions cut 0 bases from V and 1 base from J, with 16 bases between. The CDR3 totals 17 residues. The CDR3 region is CAISESNQGILSYEQYF. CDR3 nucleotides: TGTGCCATCAGTGAGTCAAATCAGGGGATCTTATCCTACGAGCAGTACTTC.

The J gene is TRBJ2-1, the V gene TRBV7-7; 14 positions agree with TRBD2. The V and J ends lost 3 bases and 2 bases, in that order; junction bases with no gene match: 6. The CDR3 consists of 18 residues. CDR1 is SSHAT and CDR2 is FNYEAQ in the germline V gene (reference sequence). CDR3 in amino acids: CASSFGTSGSGTYNEQFF. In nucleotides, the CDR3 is TGTGCCAGCAGCTTTGGGACTAGCGGGAGTGGGACCTACAATGAGCAGTTCTTC.

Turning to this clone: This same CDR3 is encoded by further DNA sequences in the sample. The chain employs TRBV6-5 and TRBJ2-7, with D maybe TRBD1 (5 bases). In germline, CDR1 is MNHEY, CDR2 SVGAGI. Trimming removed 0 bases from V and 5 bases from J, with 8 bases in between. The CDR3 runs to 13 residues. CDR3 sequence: CASSYSRADEQYF. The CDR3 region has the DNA TGTGCCAGCAGTTACTCCAGGGCCGACGAGCAGTACTTC.

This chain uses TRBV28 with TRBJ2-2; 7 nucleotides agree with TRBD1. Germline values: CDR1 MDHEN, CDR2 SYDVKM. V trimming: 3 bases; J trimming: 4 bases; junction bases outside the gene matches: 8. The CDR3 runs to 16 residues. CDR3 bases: TGTGCCAGCAGTTTCCCAGGGGGATTTCGCACCGGGGAGCTGTTTTTT. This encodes CASSFPGGFRTGELFF.

CDR3 sequence (DNA): TGTGCCAGCAGCTCGACCGGCCAGGGGGCTGGTGAGCAGTACTTC. Translation: CASSSTGQGAGEQYF. The genes are TRBV7-8 and TRBJ2-7; 8 nucleotides match TRBD1. This CDR3 region has 15 residues. CDR1 is SGHVS and CDR2 is FQNEAQ in the germline V gene. With V trimmed by 4 bases and J by 7 bases, 12 bases remained unmatched.

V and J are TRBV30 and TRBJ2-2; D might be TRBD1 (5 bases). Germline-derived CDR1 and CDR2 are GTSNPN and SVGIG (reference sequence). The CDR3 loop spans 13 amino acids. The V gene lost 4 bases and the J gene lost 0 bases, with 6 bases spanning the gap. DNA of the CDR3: TGTGCCTGGACGGACACGAACACCGGGGAGCTGTTTTTT. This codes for CAWTDTNTGELFF.

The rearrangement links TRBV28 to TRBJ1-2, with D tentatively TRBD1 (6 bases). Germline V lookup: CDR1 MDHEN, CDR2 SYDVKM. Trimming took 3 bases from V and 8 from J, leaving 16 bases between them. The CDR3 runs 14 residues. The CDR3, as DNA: TGTGCCAGCAGTTTTCCTGGGACACCCGCGGGCTACACCTTC. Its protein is CASSFPGTPAGYTF.

As DNA, the CDR3 is TGTGCCAGCAGCCCGACAGACTCCTACGAGCAGTACTTC. This encodes CASSPTDSYEQYF. The chain joins TRBV7-6 to TRBJ2-7, with D maybe TRBD1 (5 bases). The CDR3 totals 13 residues. Germline lookup yields CDR1 SGHVS and CDR2 FNYEAQ. Deletions cut 5 bases from V and 0 bases from J, with 8 bases between.

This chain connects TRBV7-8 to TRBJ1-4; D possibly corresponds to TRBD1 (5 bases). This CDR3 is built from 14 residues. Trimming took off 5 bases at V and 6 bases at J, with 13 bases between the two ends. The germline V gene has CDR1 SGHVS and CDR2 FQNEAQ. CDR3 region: CASSHPGTYEKLFF. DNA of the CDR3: TGTGCCAGCAGCCACCCCGGGACTTATGAAAAACTGTTTTTT.

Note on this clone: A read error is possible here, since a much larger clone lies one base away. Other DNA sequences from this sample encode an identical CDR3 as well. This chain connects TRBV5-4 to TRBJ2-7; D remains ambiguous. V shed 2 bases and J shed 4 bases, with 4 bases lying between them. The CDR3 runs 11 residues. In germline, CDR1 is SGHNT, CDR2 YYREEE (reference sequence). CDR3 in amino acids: CASSLGYEQYF. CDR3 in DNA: TGTGCCAGCAGCTTAGGGTACGAGCAGTACTTC.

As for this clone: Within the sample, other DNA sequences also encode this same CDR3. The CDR3 is CASSQGRGSSYNEQFF. The CDR3, as DNA: TGCGCCAGCAGCCAAGGGCGCGGGAGCTCCTACAATGAGCAGTTCTTC. This sequence joins TRBV4-3 and TRBJ2-1; TRBD2 matches 7 bases. Germline CDR1 and CDR2: LGHNA and YSLEER. The V gene end was trimmed by 1 base and the J gene end by 0 bases; junction bases not matched to a gene: 3. The CDR3 is 16 amino acids.

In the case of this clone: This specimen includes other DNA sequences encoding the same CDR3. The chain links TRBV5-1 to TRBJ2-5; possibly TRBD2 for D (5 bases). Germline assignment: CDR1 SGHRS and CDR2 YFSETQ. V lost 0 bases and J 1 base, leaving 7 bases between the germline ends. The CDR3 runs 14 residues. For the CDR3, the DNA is TGCGCCAGCAGCTTGGGCGGGCTCCAAGAGACCCAGTACTTC. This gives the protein CASSLGGLQETQYF.

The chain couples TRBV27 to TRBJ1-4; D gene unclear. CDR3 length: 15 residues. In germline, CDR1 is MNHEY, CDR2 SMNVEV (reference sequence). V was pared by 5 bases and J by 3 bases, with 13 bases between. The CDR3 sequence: CASSKVWGPNEKLFF. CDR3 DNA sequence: TGTGCCAGCAGTAAGGTTTGGGGTCCTAATGAAAAACTGTTTTTT. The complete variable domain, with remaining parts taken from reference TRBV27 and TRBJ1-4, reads EAQVTQNPRYLITVTGKKLTVTCSQNMNHEYMSWYRQDPGLGLRQIYYSMNVEVTDKGDVPEGYKVSRKEKRNFPLILESPSPNQTSLYFCASSKVWGPNEKLFFGSGTQLSVL.

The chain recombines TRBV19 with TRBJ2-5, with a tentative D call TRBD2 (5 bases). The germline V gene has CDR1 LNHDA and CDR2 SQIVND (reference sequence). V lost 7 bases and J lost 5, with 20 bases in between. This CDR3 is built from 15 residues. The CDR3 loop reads CASTTISGRRETQYF. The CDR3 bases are TGTGCCAGTACCACCATCTCCGGGCGGAGGGAGACCCAGTACTTC.

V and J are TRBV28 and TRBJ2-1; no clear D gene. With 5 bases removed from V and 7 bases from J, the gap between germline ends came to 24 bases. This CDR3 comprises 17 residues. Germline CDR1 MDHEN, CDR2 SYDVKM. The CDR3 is CASSPFGRPDPGNEQFF. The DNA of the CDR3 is TGTGCCAGCAGTCCCTTTGGAAGACCTGACCCTGGTAATGAGCAGTTCTTC.

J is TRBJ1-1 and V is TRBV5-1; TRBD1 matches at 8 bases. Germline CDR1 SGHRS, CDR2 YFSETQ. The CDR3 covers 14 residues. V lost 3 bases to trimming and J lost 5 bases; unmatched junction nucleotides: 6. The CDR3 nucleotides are TGCGCCAGCAGCTCAGGGGGCGCGGGAACTGAAGCTTTCTTT. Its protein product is CASSSGGAGTEAFF.

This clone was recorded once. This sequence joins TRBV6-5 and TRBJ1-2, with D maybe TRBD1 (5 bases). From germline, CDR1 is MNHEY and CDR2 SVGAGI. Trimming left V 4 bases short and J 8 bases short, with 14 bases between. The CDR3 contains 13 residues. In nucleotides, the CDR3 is TGTGCCAGCAGTTGGGACGGGGTGGGCGGCTACACCTTC. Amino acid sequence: CASSWDGVGGYTF.

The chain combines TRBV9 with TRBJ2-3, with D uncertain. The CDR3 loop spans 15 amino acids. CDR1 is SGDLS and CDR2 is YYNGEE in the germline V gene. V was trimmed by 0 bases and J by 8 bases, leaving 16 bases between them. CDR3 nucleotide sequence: TGTGCCAGCAGCGTAGCTACGACGGCCCGACCTACGCAGTATTTT. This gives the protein CASSVATTARPTQYF.

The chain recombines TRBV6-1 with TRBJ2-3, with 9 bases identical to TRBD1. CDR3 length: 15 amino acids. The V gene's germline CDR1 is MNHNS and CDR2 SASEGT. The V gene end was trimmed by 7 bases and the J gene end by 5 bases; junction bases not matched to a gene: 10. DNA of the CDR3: TGTGCCAGCACCCTCGGACGGGGACAGGGAGATACGCAGTATTTT. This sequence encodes CASTLGRGQGDTQYF.

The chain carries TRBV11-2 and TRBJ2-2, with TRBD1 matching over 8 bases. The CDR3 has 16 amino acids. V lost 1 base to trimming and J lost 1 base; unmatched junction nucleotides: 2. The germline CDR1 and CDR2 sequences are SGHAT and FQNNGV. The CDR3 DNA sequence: TGTGCCAGCAGCTTAGGTGACAGGGGGAACACCGGGGAGCTGTTTTTT. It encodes CASSLGDRGNTGELFF.

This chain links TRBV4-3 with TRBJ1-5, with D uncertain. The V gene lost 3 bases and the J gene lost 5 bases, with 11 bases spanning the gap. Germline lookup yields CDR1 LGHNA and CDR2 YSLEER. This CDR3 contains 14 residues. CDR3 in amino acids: CASSHSMRDQPQHF. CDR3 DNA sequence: TGCGCCAGCAGCCACAGCATGAGGGATCAGCCCCAGCATTTT.

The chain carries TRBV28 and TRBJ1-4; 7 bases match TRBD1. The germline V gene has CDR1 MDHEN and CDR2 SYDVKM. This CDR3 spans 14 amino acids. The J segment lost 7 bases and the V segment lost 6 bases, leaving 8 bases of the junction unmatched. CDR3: CASRLTGEREKLFF. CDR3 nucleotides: TGTGCCAGCAGGCTAACAGGGGAGCGTGAAAAACTGTTTTTT. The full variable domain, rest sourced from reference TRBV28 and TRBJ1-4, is DVKVTQSSRYLVKRTGEKVFLECVQDMDHENMFWYRQDPGLGLRLIYFSYDVKMKEKGDIPEGYSVSREKKERFSLILESASTNQTSMYLCASRLTGEREKLFFGSGTQLSVL.